This T cell receptor beta chain was sequenced for a study of OX40 agonist ivuxolimab in advanced cancers. Regarding the study in general: The costimulatory receptor OX40 (CD134) was targeted by ivuxolimab, a fully human IgG2 agonistic monoclonal antibody. Intravenous ivuxolimab was administered to patients every 2 weeks at six dose levels: 0.01, 0.1, 0.3, 1.5, 3 and 10 mg/kg. Of the approximately 53 patients in dose escalation, about 20 had hepatocellular carcinoma, about 15 had melanoma, 9 had renal cell carcinoma and 9 had head and neck cancer. In the dose-escalation cohort, around four fifths of patients were male, and the mean age was around 60 years with a range of about 20 to 80. Patients were allowed to have had prior anti-PD-1, anti-PD-L1 or anti-CTLA-4 therapy, and approximately 40% of the dose-escalation patients had previously received checkpoint inhibitors. Partial responses were achieved by three dose-escalation patients, of whom one had hepatocellular carcinoma and two had cutaneous melanoma. The purpose of peripheral TCRbeta sequencing was to test whether ivuxolimab changed TCR sequence diversity and led to clonal T-cell expansion. The paper reports the monotherapy dose-escalation portion (N ≈ 50 patients) of the phase I ivuxolimab trial. The paper as a whole reports these results and caveats: Low levels of normalized T-cell clonal expansion were also seen in some nonresponding patients. In the 0.1-3.0 mg/kg groups, partial responders had among the lowest normalized peripheral clonal expansion, particularly in CD8+ T cells. The antigen specificity of the clonally expanded peripheral T cells was not determined. After ivuxolimab, CD8+ T cells had more expanded clones than CD4+ T cells on average. At doses of 0.1 to 3.0 mg/kg, clonal expansion of both CD4+ and CD8+ blood T cells was observed from baseline to week 6.

Patients with autoimmune disease history or receiving systemic immunosuppression were excluded from the trial. In every dose cohort, peripheral blood was drawn for TCR sequencing at baseline, cycle 4 day 1, and cycle 7 day 1. Samples were obtained from an open-label, multicenter, first-in-human phase I dose-escalation trial of ivuxolimab. The trial enrolled adults with locally advanced or metastatic head and neck squamous cell, hepatocellular, melanoma or renal cell carcinoma. Before TCR sequencing, CD4+ T cells and CD8+ T cells from peripheral blood were sorted into separate populations. This clone was counted between two and nine times. The target of this receptor is not known. Base qualities are not at hand, and no much larger clone is one base apart. As encoded in the germline V gene (reference sequence), CDR1 is LNHDA while CDR2 is SQIVND. Taken from cysteine to phenylalanine, the CDR3 has 11 residues. This entry keeps only the CDR3 DNA: 33 bases, framed from base 1.

For sequencing of the TCRbeta CDR3 region, genomic DNA was extracted from the sorted cells. TCRbeta CDR3 regions were sequenced using the immunoSEQ Assay. TCRdb took this table from immuneACCESS and kept in-frame rearrangements with V and J called. Such tables lack part of the clones; where checked against another copy, unresolved V genes explain under half of the gap, and the rest is unexplained. The sample records approximately 30,000 clones, 80% of which are singletons. Together, the top ten hold around 10% of the sample. Recombination connected TRBV19 to TRBJ1-2, and the D gene may be TRBD1, 5 bases matching. This specimen consisted of CD4+ or CD8+ T cells sorted from blood, obtained in a trial of the OX40 agonist ivuxolimab. This TCR was sampled from an adult with an advanced solid tumor such as melanoma, head and neck, liver or kidney cancer. The CDR3 in this case is CALIQGGGYTF. The sequence in DNA is TGTGCACTAATCCAGGGCGGCGGCTACACCTTC. Where the CDR3 stops, the reference TRBV19 and TRBJ1-2 genes take over; the full variable domain is DGGITQSPKYLFRKEGQNVTLSCEQNLNHDAMYWYRQDPGQGLRLIYYSQIVNDFQKGDIAEGYSVSREKKESFPLTVTSAQKNPTAFYLCALIQGGGYTFGSGTRLTVV.